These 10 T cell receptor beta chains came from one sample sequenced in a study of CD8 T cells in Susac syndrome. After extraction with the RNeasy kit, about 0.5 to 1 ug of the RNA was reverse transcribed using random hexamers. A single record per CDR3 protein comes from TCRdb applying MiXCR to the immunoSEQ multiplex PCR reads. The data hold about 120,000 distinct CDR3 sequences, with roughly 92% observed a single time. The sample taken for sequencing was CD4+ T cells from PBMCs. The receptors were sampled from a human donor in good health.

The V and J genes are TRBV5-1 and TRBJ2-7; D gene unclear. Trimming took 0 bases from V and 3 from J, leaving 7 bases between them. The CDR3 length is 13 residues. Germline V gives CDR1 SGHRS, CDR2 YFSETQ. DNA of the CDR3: TGCGCCAGCAGCTTGGCGGTCAACTACGAGCAGTACTTC. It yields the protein CASSLAVNYEQYF.

CDR3 protein: CAWSATLDQPQHF. The CDR3 nucleotides are TGTGCCTGGAGTGCAACTCTAGATCAGCCCCAGCATTTT. J is TRBJ1-5 and V is TRBV30; D not resolved. The CDR3 extends over 13 amino acids. Looked up from germline, CDR1 is GTSNPN and CDR2 is SVGIG (reference sequence). V gave up 1 base and J gave up 5 bases, with 9 bases separating them.

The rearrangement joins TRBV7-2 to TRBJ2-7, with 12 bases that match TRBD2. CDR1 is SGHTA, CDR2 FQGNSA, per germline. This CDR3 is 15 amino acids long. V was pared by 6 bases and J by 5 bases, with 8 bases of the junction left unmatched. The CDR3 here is CASRPGLAGYDEQYF. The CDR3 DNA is TGTGCCAGCAGGCCCGGACTAGCGGGATACGACGAGCAGTACTTC. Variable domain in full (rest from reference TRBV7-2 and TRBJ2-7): GAGVSQSPSNKVTEKGKDVELRCDPISGHTALYWYRQSLGQGLEFLIYFQGNSAPDKSGLPSDRFSAERTGGSVSTLTIQRTQQEDSAVYLCASRPGLAGYDEQYFGPGTRLTVT.

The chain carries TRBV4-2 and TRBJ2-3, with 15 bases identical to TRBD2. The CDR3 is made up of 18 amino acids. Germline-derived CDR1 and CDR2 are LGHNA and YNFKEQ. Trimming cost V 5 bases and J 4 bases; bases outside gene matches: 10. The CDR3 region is CASSTQGTSGRRADTQYF. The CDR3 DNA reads TGTGCCAGCAGCACTCAAGGGACTAGCGGGAGGAGGGCAGATACGCAGTATTTT.

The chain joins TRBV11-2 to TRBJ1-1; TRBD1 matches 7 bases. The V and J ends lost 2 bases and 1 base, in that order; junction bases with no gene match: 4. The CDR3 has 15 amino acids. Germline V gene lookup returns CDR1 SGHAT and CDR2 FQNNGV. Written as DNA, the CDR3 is TGTGCCAGCAGCTTATCTGGGACAGCGAACACTGAAGCTTTCTTT. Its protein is CASSLSGTANTEAFF.

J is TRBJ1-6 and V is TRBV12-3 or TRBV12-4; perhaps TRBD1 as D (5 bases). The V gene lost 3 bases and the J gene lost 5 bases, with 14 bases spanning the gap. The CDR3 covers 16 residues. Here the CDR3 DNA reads TGTGCCAGCAGTTTTTCGGGGCAGGGAGATAATTCACCCCTCCACTTT. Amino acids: CASSFSGQGDNSPLHF.

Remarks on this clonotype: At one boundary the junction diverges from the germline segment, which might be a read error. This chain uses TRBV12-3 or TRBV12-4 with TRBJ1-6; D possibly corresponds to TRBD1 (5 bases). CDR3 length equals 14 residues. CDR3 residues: CARSSGTPVGALHF. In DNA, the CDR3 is TGTGCCAGGAGTTCAGGGACGCCGGTGGGAGCCCTCCACTTT.

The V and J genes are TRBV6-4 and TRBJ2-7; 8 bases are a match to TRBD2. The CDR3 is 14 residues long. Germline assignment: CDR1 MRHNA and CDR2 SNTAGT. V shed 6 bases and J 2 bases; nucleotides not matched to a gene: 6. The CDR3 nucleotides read TGTGCCAGCAGCCCCGCGGGAGGACCCTACGAGCAGTACTTC. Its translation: CASSPAGGPYEQYF.

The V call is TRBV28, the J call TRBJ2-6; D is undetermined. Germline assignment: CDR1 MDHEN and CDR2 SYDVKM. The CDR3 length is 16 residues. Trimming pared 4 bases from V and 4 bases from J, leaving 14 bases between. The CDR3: CASSSPAITGANVLTF. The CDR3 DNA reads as TGTGCCAGCAGTTCCCCGGCCATCACGGGGGCCAACGTCCTGACTTTC.

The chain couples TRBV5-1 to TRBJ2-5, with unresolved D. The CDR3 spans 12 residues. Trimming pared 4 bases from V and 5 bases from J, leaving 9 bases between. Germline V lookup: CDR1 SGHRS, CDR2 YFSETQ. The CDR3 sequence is CASSPTLETQYF. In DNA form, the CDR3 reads TGCGCCAGCAGCCCTACGCTGGAGACCCAGTACTTC.